This paragraph reports one T cell receptor beta chain. These data originate in a study of blood T cell repertoires in COVID-19. Across the whole study: Before being deemed recovered, Cohort 3 donors had two negative PCRs, clearance, or symptom resolution.

Methods used by the authors: Reference gene primers were amplified, and this amplification served to estimate nucleated cell counts. Profiled with immunoSEQ multiplex PCR; TCRdb holds only in-frame clones, not every one. V and J calls and clone size are those listed in that table; D and trimming were worked out from the DNA. The sample has more than 200,000 clones, around 87% seen once. This CDR3 has 13 residues. From germline, CDR1 is LGHDT and CDR2 YNNKEL (reference sequence). With 1 base removed from V and 7 bases from J, the gap between germline ends came to 8 bases. This TCR was recovered from a man younger than 40 in a cohort exposed to, infected with or recovered from COVID-19 (not recorded which). This chain uses TRBV3-1 (or the pseudogene TRBV3-2) with TRBJ2-1; weak D call: TRBD1 (6 bases). Sample: PBMCs or T cells enriched from blood (not recorded which). The CDR3 coding sequence is TGTGCCAGCAGCCAAGTCAGGGGTAATGAGCAGTTCTTC. Protein sequence: CASSQVRGNEQFF.